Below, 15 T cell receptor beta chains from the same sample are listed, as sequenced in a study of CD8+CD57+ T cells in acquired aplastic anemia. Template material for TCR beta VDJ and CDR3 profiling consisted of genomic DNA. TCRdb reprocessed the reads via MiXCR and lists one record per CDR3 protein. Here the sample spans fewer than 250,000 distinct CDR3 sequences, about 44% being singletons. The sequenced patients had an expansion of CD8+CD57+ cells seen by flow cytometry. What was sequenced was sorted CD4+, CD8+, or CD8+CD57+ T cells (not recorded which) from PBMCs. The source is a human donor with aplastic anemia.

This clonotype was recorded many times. The DNA of the CDR3 is TGTGCCAGCAGCGTAGATGACAGGGGGCTTTGGATGAACACTGAAGCTTTCTTT. This sequence encodes CASSVDDRGLWMNTEAFF. The genes are TRBV9 and TRBJ1-1; 10 positions agree with TRBD1. This CDR3 has 18 residues. Germline loops: CDR1 SGDLS, CDR2 YYNGEE. V shed 0 bases, J shed 0 bases, and the junction held 8 bases outside the gene matches.

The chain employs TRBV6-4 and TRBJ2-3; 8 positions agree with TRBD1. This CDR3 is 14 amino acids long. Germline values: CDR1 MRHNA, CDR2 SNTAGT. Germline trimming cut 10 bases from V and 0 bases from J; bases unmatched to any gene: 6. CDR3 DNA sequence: TGTGCCACCGGGACAGGTTTAAGCACAGATACGCAGTATTTT. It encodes CATGTGLSTDTQYF.

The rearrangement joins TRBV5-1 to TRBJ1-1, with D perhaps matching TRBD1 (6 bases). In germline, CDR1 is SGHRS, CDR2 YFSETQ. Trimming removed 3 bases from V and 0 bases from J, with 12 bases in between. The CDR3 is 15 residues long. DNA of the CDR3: TGCGCCAGCAGCTGGAATGGACAGATGAACACTGAAGCTTTCTTT. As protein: CASSWNGQMNTEAFF. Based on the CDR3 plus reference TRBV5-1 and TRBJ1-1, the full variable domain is KAGVTQTPRYLIKTRGQQVTLSCSPISGHRSVSWYQQTPGQGLQFLFEYFSETQRNKGNFPGRFSGRQFSNSRSEMNVSTLELGDSALYLCASSWNGQMNTEAFFGQGTRLTVV.

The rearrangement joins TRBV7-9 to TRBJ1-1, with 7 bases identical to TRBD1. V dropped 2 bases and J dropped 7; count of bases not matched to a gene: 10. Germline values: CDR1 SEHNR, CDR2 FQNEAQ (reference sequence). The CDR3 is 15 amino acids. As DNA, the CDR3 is TGTGCCAGCAGCTTAAGTCCCGGGACAGAGGTTGAAGCTTTCTTT. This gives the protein CASSLSPGTEVEAFF.

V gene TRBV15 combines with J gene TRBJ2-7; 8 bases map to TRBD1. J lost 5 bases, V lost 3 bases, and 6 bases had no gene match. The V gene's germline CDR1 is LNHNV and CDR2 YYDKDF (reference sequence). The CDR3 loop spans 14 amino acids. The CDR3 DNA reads TGTGCCACCAGCAGCAGGACAGGGCGGAACGAGCAGTACTTC. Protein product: CATSSRTGRNEQYF.

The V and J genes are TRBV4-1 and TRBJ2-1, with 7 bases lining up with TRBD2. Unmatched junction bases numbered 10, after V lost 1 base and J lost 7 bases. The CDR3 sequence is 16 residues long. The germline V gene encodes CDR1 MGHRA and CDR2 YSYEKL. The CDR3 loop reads CASSQGWGLADNEQFF. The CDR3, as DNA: TGCGCCAGCAGCCAAGGATGGGGTCTAGCGGATAATGAGCAGTTCTTC.

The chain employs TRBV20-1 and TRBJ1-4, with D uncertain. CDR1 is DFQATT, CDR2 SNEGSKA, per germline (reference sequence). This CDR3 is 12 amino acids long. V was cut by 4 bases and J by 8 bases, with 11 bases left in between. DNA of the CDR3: TGCAGTGCTACTGGAGCCGTCGAAAAACTGTTTTTT. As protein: CSATGAVEKLFF.

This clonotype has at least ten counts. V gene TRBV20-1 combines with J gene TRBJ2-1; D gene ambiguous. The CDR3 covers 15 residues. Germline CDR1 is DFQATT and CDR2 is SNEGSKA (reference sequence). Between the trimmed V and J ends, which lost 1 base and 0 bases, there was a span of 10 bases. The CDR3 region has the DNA TGCAGTGCTAGAGGGGTCCGGAGCTCCTACAATGAGCAGTTCTTC. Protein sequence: CSARGVRSSYNEQFF.

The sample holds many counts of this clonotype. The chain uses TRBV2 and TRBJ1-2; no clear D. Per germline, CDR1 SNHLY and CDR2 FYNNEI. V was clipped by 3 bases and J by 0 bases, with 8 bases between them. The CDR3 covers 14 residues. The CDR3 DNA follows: TGTGCCAGCAGTGAGGGCAGAGCTAACTATGGCTACACCTTC. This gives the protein CASSEGRANYGYTF.

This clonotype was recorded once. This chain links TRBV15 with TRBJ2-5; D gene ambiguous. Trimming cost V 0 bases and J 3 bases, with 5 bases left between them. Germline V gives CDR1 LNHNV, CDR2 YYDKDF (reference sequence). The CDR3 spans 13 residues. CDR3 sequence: CATSRDREETQYF. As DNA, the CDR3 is TGTGCCACCAGCAGAGATCGGGAAGAGACCCAGTACTTC.

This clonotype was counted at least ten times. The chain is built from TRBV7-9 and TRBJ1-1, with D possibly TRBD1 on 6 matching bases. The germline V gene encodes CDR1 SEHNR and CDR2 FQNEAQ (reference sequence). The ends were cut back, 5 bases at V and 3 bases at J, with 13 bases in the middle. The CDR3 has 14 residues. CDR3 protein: CASSVQGPDTEAFF. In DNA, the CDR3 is TGTGCCAGCAGCGTCCAGGGGCCGGACACTGAAGCTTTCTTT. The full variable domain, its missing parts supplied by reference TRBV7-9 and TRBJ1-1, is DTGVSQNPRHKITKRGQNVTFRCDPISEHNRLYWYRQTLGQGPEFLTYFQNEAQLEKSRLLSDRFSAERPKGSFSTLEIQRTEQGDSAMYLCASSVQGPDTEAFFGQGTRLTVV.

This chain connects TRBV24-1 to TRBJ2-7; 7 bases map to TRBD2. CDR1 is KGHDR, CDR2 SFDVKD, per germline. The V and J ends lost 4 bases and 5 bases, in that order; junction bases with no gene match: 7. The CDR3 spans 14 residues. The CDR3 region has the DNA TGTGCCACCAGTGACCCCTCAGCGGGGAACGAGCAGTACTTC. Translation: CATSDPSAGNEQYF.

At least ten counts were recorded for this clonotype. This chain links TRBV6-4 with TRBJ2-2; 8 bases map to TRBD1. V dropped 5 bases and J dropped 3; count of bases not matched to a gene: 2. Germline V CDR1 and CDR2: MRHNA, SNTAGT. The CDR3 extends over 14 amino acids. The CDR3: CASSQTGDTGELFF. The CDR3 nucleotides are TGTGCCAGCAGTCAGACAGGGGACACCGGGGAGCTGTTTTTT.

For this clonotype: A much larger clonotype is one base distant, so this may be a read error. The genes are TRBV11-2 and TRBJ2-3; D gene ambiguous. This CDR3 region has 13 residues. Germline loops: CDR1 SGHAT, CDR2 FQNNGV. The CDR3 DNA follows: TGTGCCAGCAGCTTAGAGAGCACAGATACGCAGTGTTTT. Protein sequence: CASSLESTDTQCF.

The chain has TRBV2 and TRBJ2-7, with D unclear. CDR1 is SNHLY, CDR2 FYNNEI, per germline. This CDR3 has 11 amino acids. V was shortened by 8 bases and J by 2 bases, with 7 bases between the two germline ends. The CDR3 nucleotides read TGTGCCAGCTCGGACGCCTACGAGCAGTACTTC. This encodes CASSDAYEQYF.